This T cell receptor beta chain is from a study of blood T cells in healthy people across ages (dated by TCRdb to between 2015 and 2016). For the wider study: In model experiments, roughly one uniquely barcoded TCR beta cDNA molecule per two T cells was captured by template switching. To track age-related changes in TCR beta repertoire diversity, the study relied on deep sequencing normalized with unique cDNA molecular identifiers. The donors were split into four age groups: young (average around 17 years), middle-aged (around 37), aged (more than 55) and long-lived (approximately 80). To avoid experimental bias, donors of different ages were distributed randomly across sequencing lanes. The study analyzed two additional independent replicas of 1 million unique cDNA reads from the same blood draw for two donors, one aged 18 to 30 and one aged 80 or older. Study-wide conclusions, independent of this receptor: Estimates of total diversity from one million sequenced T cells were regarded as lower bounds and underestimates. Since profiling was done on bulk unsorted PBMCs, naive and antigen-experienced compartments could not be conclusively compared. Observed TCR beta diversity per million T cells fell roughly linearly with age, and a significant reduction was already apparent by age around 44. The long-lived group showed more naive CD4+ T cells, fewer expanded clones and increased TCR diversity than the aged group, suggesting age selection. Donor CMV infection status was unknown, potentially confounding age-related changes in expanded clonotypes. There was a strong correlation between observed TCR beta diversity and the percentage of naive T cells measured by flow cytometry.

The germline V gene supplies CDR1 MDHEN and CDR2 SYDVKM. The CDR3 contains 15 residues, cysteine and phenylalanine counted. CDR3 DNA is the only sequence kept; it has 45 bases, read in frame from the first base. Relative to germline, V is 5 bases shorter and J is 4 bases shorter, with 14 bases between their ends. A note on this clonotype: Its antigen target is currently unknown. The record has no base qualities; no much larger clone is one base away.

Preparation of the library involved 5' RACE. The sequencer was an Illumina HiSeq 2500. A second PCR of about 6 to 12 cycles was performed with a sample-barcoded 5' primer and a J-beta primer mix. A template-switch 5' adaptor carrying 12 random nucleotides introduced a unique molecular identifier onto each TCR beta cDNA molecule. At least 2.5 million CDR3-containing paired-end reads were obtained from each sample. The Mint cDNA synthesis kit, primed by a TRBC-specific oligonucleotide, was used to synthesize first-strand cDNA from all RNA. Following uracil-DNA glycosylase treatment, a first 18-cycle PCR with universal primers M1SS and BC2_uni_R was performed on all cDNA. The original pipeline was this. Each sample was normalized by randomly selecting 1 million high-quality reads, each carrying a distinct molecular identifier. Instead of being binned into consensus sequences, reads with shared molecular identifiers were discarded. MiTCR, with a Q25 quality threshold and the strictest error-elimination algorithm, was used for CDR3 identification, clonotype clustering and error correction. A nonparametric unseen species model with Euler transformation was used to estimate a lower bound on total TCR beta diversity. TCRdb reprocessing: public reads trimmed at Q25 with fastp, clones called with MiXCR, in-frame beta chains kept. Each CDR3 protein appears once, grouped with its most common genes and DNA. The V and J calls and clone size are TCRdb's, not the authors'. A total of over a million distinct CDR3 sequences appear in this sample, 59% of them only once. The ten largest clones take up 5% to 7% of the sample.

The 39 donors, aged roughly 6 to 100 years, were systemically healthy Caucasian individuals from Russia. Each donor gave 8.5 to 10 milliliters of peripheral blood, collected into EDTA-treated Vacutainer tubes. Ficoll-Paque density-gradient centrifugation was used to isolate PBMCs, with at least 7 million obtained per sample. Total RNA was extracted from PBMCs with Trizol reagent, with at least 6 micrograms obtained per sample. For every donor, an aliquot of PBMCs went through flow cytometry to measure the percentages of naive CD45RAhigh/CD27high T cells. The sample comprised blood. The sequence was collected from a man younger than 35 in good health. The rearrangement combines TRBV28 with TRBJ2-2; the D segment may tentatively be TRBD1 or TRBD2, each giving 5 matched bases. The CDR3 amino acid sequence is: CASSPAKRGTGELFF. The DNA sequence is TGTGCCAGCAGTCCAGCGAAGAGGGGCACCGGGGAGCTGTTTTTT.